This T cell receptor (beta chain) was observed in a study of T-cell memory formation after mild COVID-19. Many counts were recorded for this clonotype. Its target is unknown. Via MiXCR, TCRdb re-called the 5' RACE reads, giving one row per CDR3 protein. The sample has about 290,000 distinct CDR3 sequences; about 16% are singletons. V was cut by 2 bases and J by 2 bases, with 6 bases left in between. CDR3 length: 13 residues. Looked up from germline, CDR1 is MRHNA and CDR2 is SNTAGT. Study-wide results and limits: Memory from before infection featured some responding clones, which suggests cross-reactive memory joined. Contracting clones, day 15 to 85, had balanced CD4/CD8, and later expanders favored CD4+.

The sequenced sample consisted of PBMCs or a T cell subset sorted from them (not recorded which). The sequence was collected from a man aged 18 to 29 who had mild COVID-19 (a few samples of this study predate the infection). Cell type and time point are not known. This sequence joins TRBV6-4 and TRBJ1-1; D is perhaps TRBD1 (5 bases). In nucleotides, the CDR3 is TGTGCCAGCAGTGACCGGGACAACACTGAAGCTTTCTTT. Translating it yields CASSDRDNTEAFF.